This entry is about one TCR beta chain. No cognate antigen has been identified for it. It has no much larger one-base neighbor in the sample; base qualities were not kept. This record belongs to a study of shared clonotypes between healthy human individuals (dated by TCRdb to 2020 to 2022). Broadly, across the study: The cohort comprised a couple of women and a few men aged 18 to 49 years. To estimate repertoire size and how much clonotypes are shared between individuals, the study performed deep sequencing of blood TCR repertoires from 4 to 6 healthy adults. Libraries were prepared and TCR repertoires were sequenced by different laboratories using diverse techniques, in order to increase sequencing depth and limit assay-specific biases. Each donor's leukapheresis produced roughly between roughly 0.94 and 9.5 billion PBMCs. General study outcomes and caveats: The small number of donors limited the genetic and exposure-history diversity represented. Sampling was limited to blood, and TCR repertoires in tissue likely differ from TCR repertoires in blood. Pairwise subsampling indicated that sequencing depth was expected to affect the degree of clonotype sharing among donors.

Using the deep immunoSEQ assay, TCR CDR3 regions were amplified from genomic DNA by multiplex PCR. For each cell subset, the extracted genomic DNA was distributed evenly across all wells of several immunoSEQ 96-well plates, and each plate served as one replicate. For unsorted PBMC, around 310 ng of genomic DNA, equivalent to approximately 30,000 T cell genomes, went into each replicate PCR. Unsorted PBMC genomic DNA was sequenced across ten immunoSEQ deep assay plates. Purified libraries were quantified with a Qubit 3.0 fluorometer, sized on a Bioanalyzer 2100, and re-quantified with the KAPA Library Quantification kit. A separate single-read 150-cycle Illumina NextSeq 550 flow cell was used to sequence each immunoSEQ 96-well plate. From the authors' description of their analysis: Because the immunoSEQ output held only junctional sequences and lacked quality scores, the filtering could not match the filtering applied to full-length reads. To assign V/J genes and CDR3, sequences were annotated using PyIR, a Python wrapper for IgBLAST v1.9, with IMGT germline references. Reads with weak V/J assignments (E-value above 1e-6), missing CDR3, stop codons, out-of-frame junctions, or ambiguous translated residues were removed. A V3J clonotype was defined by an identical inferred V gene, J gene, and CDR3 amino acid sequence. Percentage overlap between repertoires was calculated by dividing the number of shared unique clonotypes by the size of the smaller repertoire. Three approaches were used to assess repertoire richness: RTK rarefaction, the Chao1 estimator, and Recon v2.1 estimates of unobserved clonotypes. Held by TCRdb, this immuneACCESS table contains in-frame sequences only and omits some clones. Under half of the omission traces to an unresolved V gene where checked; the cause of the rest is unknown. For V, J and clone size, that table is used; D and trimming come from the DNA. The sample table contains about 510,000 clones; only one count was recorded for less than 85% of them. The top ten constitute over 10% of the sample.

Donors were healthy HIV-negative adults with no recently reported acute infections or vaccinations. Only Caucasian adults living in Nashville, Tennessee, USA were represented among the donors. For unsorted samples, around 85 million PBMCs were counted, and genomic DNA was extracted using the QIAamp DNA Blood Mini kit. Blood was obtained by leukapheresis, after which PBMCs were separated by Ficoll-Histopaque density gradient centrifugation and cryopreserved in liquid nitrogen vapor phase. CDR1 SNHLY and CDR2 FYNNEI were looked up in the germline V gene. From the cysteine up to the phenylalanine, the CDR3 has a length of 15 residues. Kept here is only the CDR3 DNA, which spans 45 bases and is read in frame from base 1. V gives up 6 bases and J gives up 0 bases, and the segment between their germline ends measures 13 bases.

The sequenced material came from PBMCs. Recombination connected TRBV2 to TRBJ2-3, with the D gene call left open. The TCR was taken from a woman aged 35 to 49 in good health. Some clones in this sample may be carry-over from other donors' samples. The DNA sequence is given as TGTGCCAGCAGACTGGTTTCGGTTAGCACAGATACGCAGTATTTT. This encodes CASRLVSVSTDTQYF.